The entry that follows covers one T cell receptor beta chain sequence. Antigen unknown. The data are from a study of T cells in Graves' hyperthyroidism and ophthalmopathy. Regions amplified from RNA transcripts were the TCR beta CDR3 regions. A first-round RT-PCR of the TCR CDR3 used the HTBI primer set. TCRdb passed the multiplex PCR reads through MiXCR, listing each CDR3 protein once. Of fewer than 650,000 distinct CDR3 sequences listed, 46% are singletons. The CDR3 runs 14 residues. The V and J ends lost 2 bases and 1 base respectively, with 8 bases between them. Per the germline V gene, CDR1 is KGHSH and CDR2 is LQKENI. Study-level points and caveats: In the analysis, a 13 V-J model separated ophthalmopathy from stable hyperthyroidism. Clonotypes that were expanded in thyroid above 0.001 mostly appeared in blood too. The model anticipated ophthalmopathy a median about 6.5 months pre-onset.

The rearrangement joins TRBV18 to TRBJ1-1; D remains ambiguous. This TCR came from an adult woman with Graves' disease, either hyperthyroidism or ophthalmopathy (not recorded which). The specimen was peripheral blood or thyroid tissue (not recorded which). CDR3 bases: TGTGCCAGCTCACCATACCCGGAGAACACTGAAGCTTTCTTT. It codes for CASSPYPENTEAFF.